This T cell receptor beta chain comes out of a study of control samples from healthy donors and cancer patients. Sequencing was performed with immunoSEQ multiplex PCR; in TCRdb, only in-frame clones are kept and a portion is missing. The profile covers roughly 170,000 clones, with just under 95% appearing a single time and roughly 1.5% taken by the ten largest. Sequenced: blood. This sequence originates from a man aged 18 to 29 in good health.

Here the CDR3 DNA reads TGTGCCAGTACCCCCAGCGGGGGCACAGATACGCAGTATTTT. Amino acids: CASTPSGGTDTQYF. The genes are TRBV2 and TRBJ2-3, with 7 positions matching TRBD2. J was trimmed by 1 base and V by 9 bases; bases with no gene match: 7. Germline CDR1 SNHLY, CDR2 FYNNEI. The CDR3 covers 14 residues.